This T cell receptor (beta chain) was profiled in a study of shared clonotypes between healthy human individuals. HIV-negative, healthy adults without recent acute infections or vaccinations were the donors. Some 92 million PBMCs per unsorted sample were used for genomic DNA. This clone was picked up one time. The same CDR3 is also encoded by other DNA sequences in this sample. The length of the CDR3 is 12 residues. Trimming left V 0 bases short and J 3 bases short, with 3 bases between. Per germline, CDR1 SGHAT and CDR2 FQNNGV. Every unsorted PBMC PCR replicate was loaded with about 290 ng DNA, 33,000 or so T cell genomes. The repertoire was sequenced with immunoSEQ multiplex PCR; TCRdb's copy has only in-frame clones and lacks some. This table has about 480,000 clones, 60% to 80% appearing once.

Material: PBMCs. V is TRBV11-2 and J is TRBJ2-7, with D uncertain. This sequence originates from a woman aged 40-49 years in good health. Some clones in this sample may be carry-over from other donors' samples. The CDR3 region is CASSLESYEQYF. The DNA for the CDR3 is TGTGCCAGCAGCTTAGAGAGCTACGAGCAGTACTTC.